Listed below are T cell receptor beta chains from one sample, sequenced in a study of PD-L1 blockade in urothelial cancer. Assay used: immunoSEQ multiplex PCR; TCRdb lists only in-frame clones, some missing. Here the sample spans 20,000 to 30,000 clones, approximately 88% being singletons. The sequencing here drew on PBMCs, taken around atezolizumab (anti-PD-L1) treatment. These receptors were taken from a man aged 65 to 85 with urothelial cancer. The CDR3 runs from the conserved cysteine through the conserved F or W. The D gene is left open where the match is weak. Not every row has a clone size; where given, it reads once, few, many or a size class.

>TRBD1|few|TRBV5-1|TRBJ2-3
CASSLRTGGTDTQYF
TGCGCCAGCAGCCTAAGGACAGGGGGCACAGATACGCAGTATTTT
>TRBD2|NA|TRBV28|TRBJ2-2
CASRPRRWGGNTGELFF
TGTGCCAGCAGACCCCGAAGGTGGGGGGGAAACACCGGGGAGCTGTTTTTT
>NA|once|TRBV27|TRBJ2-2
CASRQGTGELFF
TGTGCCAGCAGGCAGGGTACCGGGGAGCTGTTTTTT
>NA|NA|TRBV1|TRBJ2-5
CTEPSEETQYF
TGCACCGAACCTAGCGAAGAGACCCAGTACTTC
>TRBD1|once|TRBV9|TRBJ1-1
CASSPRQGGTEAFF
TGTGCCAGCAGCCCTCGACAGGGGGGGACTGAAGCTTTCTTT
>TRBD1|NA|TRBV2|TRBJ2-1
CASKLGDRGGGEQFF
TGTGCCAGCAAACTAGGAGACAGGGGAGGAGGTGAGCAGTTCTTC
>TRBD2|NA|TRBV9|TRBJ2-3
CASSPSPILAGVGDTQYF
TGTGCCAGCAGCCCAAGTCCCATTCTAGCGGGAGTCGGAGATACGCAGTATTTT
>NA|NA|TRBV9|TRBJ1-2
CASSVEQNYGYTF
TGTGCCAGCAGCGTAGAACAGAACTATGGCTACACCTTC
>TRBD2|NA|TRBV7-9|TRBJ2-3
CASSPGLATDTQYF
TGTGCCAGCAGCCCAGGACTAGCTACAGATACGCAGTATTTT
>TRBD2|once|TRBV9|TRBJ2-1
CASSVDPSGSPANEQFF
TGTGCCAGCAGCGTAGACCCTAGCGGGAGCCCGGCTAATGAGCAGTTCTTC
>TRBD2|NA|TRBV4-2|TRBJ2-7
CASSPGLAAYEQYF
TGTGCCAGCAGCCCGGGACTAGCGGCCTACGAGCAGTACTTC
>NA|once|TRBV21-1|TRBJ2-7
CASSKGPVSKGVPYEQYF
TGTGCCAGCAGCAAAGGGCCAGTCTCCAAAGGGGTCCCCTACGAGCAGTACTTC
>NA|NA|TRBV9|TRBJ2-6
CASSPNPTDSSGANVLTF
TGTGCCAGCAGCCCGAACCCTACCGACAGCTCTGGGGCCAACGTCCTGACTTTC
>TRBD1|once|TRBV11-3|TRBJ2-7
CASSPTGVGAYEQYF
TGTGCCAGCAGTCCAACAGGGGTCGGAGCCTACGAGCAGTACTTC
>NA|NA|TRBV5-1|TRBJ2-7
CASSLEPGGSSYEQYF
TGCGCCAGCAGCTTGGAGCCCGGGGGATCCTCCTACGAGCAGTACTTC
>NA|NA|TRBV19|TRBJ1-5
CASSIDPPGLSNQPQHF
TGTGCCAGTAGTATAGATCCCCCAGGGCTATCCAATCAGCCCCAGCATTTT
>TRBD2|once|TRBV6-1|TRBJ2-1
CASGRGDNEQFF
TGTGCCAGCGGGAGGGGTGATAATGAGCAGTTCTTC
>TRBD1|NA|TRBV9|TRBJ2-2
CASSTTDRGSLRWSGELFF
TGTGCCAGCAGCACAACGGACAGGGGGAGCCTGAGGTGGTCCGGGGAGCTGTTTTTT
>NA|NA|TRBV30|TRBJ1-5
CAWNAVSNQPQHF
TGTGCCTGGAATGCGGTAAGCAATCAGCCCCAGCATTTT
>TRBD2|NA|TRBV4-1|TRBJ2-3
CASSLLPLAGERGDTQYF
TGCGCCAGCAGCCTCCTGCCCCTAGCGGGAGAGAGGGGAGATACGCAGTATTTT
>NA|NA|TRBV6-5|TRBJ2-3
CASSWTGREHPQYF
TGTGCCAGCAGCTGGACTGGCCGGGAGCATCCGCAGTATTTT
>TRBD2|NA|TRBV25-1|TRBJ2-3
CASSDAGVVTDTQYF
TGTGCCAGCAGTGATGCGGGAGTGGTCACAGATACGCAGTATTTT
>TRBD2|NA|TRBV5-1|TRBJ2-1
CASTPGSGSGNEQFF
TGCGCCAGTACCCCCGGGAGCGGGAGTGGAAATGAGCAGTTCTTC
>NA|NA|TRBV11-2|TRBJ2-7
CASSPSTTPSYEQYF
TGTGCCAGCAGCCCCTCGACTACACCCTCCTACGAGCAGTACTTC
>NA|NA|TRBV21-1|TRBJ1-1
CASSKARFRDTEAFF
TGTGCCAGCAGCAAAGCGCGGTTTCGGGACACTGAAGCTTTCTTT
>NA|NA|TRBV6-1|TRBJ2-7
CASSEISSDEQYF
TGTGCCAGCAGTGAAATATCTAGCGACGAGCAGTACTTC
>NA|NA|TRBV30|TRBJ1-2
CAWSVPDRRYGYTF
TGTGCCTGGAGTGTCCCAGACAGACGCTATGGCTACACCTTC
>NA|NA|TRBV5-6|TRBJ2-3
CASSFLAESTLDRTQYF
TGTGCCAGCAGCTTTTTAGCGGAGTCGACCCTAGATAGGACGCAGTATTTT
>NA|NA|TRBV2|TRBJ1-2
CASSEAQGAGYGYTF
TGTGCCAGCAGTGAAGCGCAAGGGGCTGGCTATGGCTACACCTTC
>TRBD1|NA|TRBV7-9|TRBJ2-5
CASSHRDRPSETQYF
TGTGCCAGCAGTCACCGGGACAGGCCTTCGGAGACCCAGTACTTC
>NA|NA|TRBV5-1|TRBJ1-4
CASSLQGAAEKLFF
TGCGCCAGCAGCTTACAGGGAGCGGCTGAAAAACTGTTTTTT
>TRBD2|NA|TRBV7-8|TRBJ2-3
CASSRRLAGGPSDTQYF
TGTGCCAGCAGCCGACGACTAGCGGGAGGGCCATCGGATACGCAGTATTTT
>TRBD2|NA|TRBV2|TRBJ2-3
CASGETSGYTDTQYF
TGTGCCAGCGGGGAGACTAGCGGCTACACAGATACGCAGTATTTT
>NA|NA|TRBV28|TRBJ1-2
CASSSWTVNYGYTF
TGTGCCAGCAGTTCCTGGACAGTTAACTATGGCTACACCTTC
>NA|NA|TRBV18|TRBJ2-7
CASSREAANYEQYF
TGTGCCAGCTCCCGAGAAGCCGCAAACTACGAGCAGTACTTC
>TRBD2|NA|TRBV5-4|TRBJ2-7
CASSPGRGGDEQYF
TGTGCCAGCAGCCCTGGGAGGGGAGGCGACGAGCAGTACTTC
>TRBD2|NA|TRBV9|TRBJ2-7
CASGGGGLAGGGRSEQYF
TGTGCCAGCGGCGGGGGGGGACTAGCGGGAGGGGGGAGGAGTGAGCAGTACTTC
>NA|NA|TRBV5-1|TRBJ2-2
CASSWTGRENTGELFF
TGCGCCAGCAGCTGGACAGGGAGGGAGAACACCGGGGAGCTGTTTTTT
>TRBD2|NA|TRBV28|TRBJ2-1
CASSARSGTSGRRLGEQFF
TGTGCCAGCAGTGCCCGTTCCGGGACTAGCGGGAGAAGGCTGGGTGAGCAGTTCTTC
>TRBD1|NA|TRBV18|TRBJ2-1
CASSRPRTGGSNEQFF
TGTGCCAGCTCACGACCGCGGACAGGGGGCTCAAATGAGCAGTTCTTC
>NA|few|TRBV5-1|TRBJ1-5
CASSLGGSNQPQHF
TGCGCCAGCAGCTTAGGGGGTAGCAATCAGCCCCAGCATTTT
>TRBD2|NA|TRBV15|TRBJ2-7
CATSRELASGSYEQYF
TGTGCCACCAGCAGAGAACTGGCTAGCGGTTCCTACGAGCAGTACTTC
>NA|NA|TRBV30|TRBJ1-2
CAWSSPGTRSPPYGYTF
TGTGCCTGGAGTTCTCCCGGGACACGCTCCCCACCTTATGGCTACACCTTC
>TRBD2|NA|TRBV4-1|TRBJ2-7
CASSPPGTSGRPDEQYF
TGCGCCAGCAGCCCCCCCGGGACTAGCGGGAGACCCGACGAGCAGTACTTC
>NA|NA|TRBV9|TRBJ2-1
CASSVEVWSSEGNEQFF
TGTGCCAGCAGCGTAGAGGTCTGGAGTTCCGAAGGCAATGAGCAGTTCTTC